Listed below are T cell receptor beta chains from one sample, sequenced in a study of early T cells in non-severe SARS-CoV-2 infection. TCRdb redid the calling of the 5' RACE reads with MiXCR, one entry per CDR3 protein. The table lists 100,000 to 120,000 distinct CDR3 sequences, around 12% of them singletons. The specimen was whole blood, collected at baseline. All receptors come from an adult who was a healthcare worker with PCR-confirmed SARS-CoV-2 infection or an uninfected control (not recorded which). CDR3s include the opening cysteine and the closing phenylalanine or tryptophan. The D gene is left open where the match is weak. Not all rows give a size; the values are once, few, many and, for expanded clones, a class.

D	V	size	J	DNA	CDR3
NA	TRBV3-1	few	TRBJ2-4	TGTGCCAGCAGCCATCTAACGGATCTAGCCAAAAACATTCAGTACTTC	CASSHLTDLAKNIQYF
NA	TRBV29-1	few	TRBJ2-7	TGCAGCGGCTTTACAGATACCTACGAGCAGTACTTC	CSGFTDTYEQYF
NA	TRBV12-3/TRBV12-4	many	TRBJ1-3	TGTGCCAGCAGTTTCGGGAGTATCTCTGGAAACACCATATATTTT	CASSFGSISGNTIYF
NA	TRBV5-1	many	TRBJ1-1	TGCGCCAGCAGCATAACAGGCGCCACTGAAGCTTTCTTT	CASSITGATEAFF
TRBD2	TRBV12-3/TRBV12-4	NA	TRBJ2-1	TGTGCCAGCAGCCTGACTAGCGGGAGGGCCTACAATGAGCAGTTCTTC	CASSLTSGRAYNEQFF
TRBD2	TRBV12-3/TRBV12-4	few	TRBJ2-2	TGTGCCAGCCAGTGGCGGGAGTACACCGGGGAGCTGTTTTTT	CASQWREYTGELFF
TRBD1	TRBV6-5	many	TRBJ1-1	TGTGCCAGCAGGACCGGGACAGGGTGGACTGAAGCTTTCTTT	CASRTGTGWTEAFF
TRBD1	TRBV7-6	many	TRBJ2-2	TGTGCCAGCAGCTCGGGACAGAAGACCGGGGAGCTGTTTTTT	CASSSGQKTGELFF
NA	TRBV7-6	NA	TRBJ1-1	TGTGCCAGCAGCCCCGGGCAGGGGACTGAAGCTTTCTTT	CASSPGQGTEAFF
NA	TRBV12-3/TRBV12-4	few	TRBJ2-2	TGTGCAAGCCGGGCGGGGCCGAACACCGGGGAGCTGTTTTTT	CASRAGPNTGELFF
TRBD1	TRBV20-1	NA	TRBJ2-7	TGCAGTGTACGAACAGGGGACAACTCCTACGAGCAGTACTTC	CSVRTGDNSYEQYF
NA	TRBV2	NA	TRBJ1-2	TGTGCCAGCAGTACAAGTATCCCATATGGCTACACCTTC	CASSTSIPYGYTF
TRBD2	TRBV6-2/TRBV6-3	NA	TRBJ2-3	TGTGCCAGCAGTTACCAGACTAGCGGGAGGCCCACAGATACGCAGTATTTT	CASSYQTSGRPTDTQYF
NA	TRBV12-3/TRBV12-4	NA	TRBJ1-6	TGTGCCAGCAGTTTATGGGACAAGGATAATTCACCCCTCCACTTT	CASSLWDKDNSPLHF
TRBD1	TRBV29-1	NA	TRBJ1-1	TGCAGCGTTGCCCGACAGGGTGTGAACACTGAAGCTTTCTTT	CSVARQGVNTEAFF
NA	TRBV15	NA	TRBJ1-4	TGTGCCACCGGACCTTGGCCCCCCGGGGGAAAACTGTTTTTT	CATGPWPPGGKLFF
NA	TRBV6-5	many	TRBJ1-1	TGTGCCAGCAGTTATCGGCCACCTGAAGCTTTCTTT	CASSYRPPEAFF
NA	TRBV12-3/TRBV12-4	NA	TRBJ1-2	TGTGCCAGCAGTTTACTGGTTTCATATGGCTACACCTTC	CASSLLVSYGYTF